This T cell receptor beta chain was observed in a study of cytotoxic CD8 clonotypes in ibrutinib-treated CLL. Study overall: Response samples were obtained once patients had received a median around 12 months of treatment, range 6 to 36.

Only in-frame clones appear in the TCRdb table, and some are missing; sequencing was by immunoSEQ multiplex PCR. The sample has over 100,000 clones; approximately 58% are singletons. Whole-study findings and limits: Clonality increased at ibrutinib response, then returned toward baseline at progression.

This CDR3 spans 13 amino acids. Trimming shortened V by 5 bases and J by 10 bases, and 18 bases separated the two germline ends. Germline CDR1 reads GTSNPN; CDR2 reads SVGIG (reference sequence). About this clone itself: Its antigen is currently unknown.

The starting material was PBMCs, obtained after 24 months of ibrutinib treatment. This chain joins TRBV30 and TRBJ2-1, with D perhaps TRBD2 (5 bases). The TCR was taken from a human donor with chronic lymphocytic leukemia. The CDR3 sequence: CAWSFTGSLEQFF. CDR3 bases: TGTGCCTGGTCATTTACGGGATCGCTGGAGCAGTTCTTC. Looking up the rest from reference TRBV30 and TRBJ2-1 gives the full variable domain: SQTIHQWPATLVQPVGSPLSLECTVEGTSNPNLYWYRQAAGRGLQLLFYSVGIGQISSEVPQNLSASRPQDRQFILSSKKLLLSDSGFYLCAWSFTGSLEQFFGPGTRLTVL.